Listed below are T cell receptor beta chains from one sample, sequenced in a study of blood T cell repertoires in COVID-19. Repertoires were generated with immunoSEQ multiplex PCR, while TCRdb's copy carries only in-frame clones and drops some. The sample yields about 140,000 clones, over 75% seen once. The sequencing input was PBMCs or T cells enriched from blood (not recorded which). The receptor source for this set is a woman in her fifties or sixties who had recovered from COVID-19. Each CDR3 is given with its conserved first and last residue. Each record gives: clone size, V gene, D gene, J gene, CDR3 DNA, CDR3 protein. A D gene is named only where the DNA matches it firmly. Rows give clone size only sometimes, using once, few, many, or a class for an expanded clone.

>NA|TRBV19|NA|TRBJ1-5
TGTGCCAGTAGTATCTCGGGAGGCAATCAGCCCCAGCATTTT
CASSISGGNQPQHF
>NA|TRBV14|TRBD2|TRBJ2-1
TGTGCCAGCAGCCACGGACTAGCGGTCTCCTACAATGAGCAGTTCTTC
CASSHGLAVSYNEQFF
>NA|TRBV29-1|TRBD2|TRBJ2-1
TGCAGCGTTGAAGATGTCCCGGGGGGGCCTAATTACAATGAGCAGTTCTTC
CSVEDVPGGPNYNEQFF
>NA|TRBV11-1|NA|TRBJ1-4
TGTGCCAGCAGCGAGGGTCGAGTTGAAAAACTGTTTTTT
CASSEGRVEKLFF
>NA|TRBV19|TRBD2|TRBJ2-2
TGTGCCAGTAAAACGGCGGGGGGGCGAACCGGGGAGCTGTTTTTT
CASKTAGGRTGELFF
>NA|TRBV19|TRBD2|TRBJ2-3
TGTGCCACAGGGACTAGCGGCACAGATACGCAGTATTTT
CATGTSGTDTQYF
>NA|TRBV3-1/TRBV3-2|NA|TRBJ1-6
TGTGCCAGCAGCCCACGCGGCGATTCACCCCTCCACTTT
CASSPRGDSPLHF
>few|TRBV7-2|NA|TRBJ1-2
TGTGCCAGCAGCTTTCGACAGAGCCCTGGGGTATCGGGCTACACCTTC
CASSFRQSPGVSGYTF
>NA|TRBV11-3|TRBD1|TRBJ1-2
TGTGCCAGCAGCCCCAGCAGGGGGCAATCGGACTATGGCTACACCTTC
CASSPSRGQSDYGYTF
>NA|TRBV7-9|NA|TRBJ2-7
TGTGCCACCCGTCGCGAGAGCTCCTACGAGCAGTACTTC
CATRRESSYEQYF
>NA|TRBV5-4|NA|TRBJ1-6
TGTGCCAGCAGCTTGGAAGTGCGGCGGGATTCACCCCTCCACTTT
CASSLEVRRDSPLHF
>NA|TRBV7-2|NA|TRBJ2-7
TGTGCCAGCAGCTTTGGCCTCGGGGAGCAGTACTTC
CASSFGLGEQYF
>NA|TRBV2|NA|TRBJ1-1
TGTGCCAGCAGCGAGGGGGGGCTGGGCACTGAAGCTTTCTTT
CASSEGGLGTEAFF
>once|TRBV14|NA|TRBJ1-3
TGTGCCAGCAGCGCCCGCCTTCCCCTTCGGGGTTACTCTGGAAACACCATATATTTT
CASSARLPLRGYSGNTIYF
>NA|TRBV11-3|TRBD1|TRBJ1-6
TGTGCCAGCAGCCAAACAGGGGTCGGTTCACCCCTCCACTTT
CASSQTGVGSPLHF
>once|TRBV4-1|NA|TRBJ2-1
TGCGCCAGCAGCCAAGAATCGGTTGGTAGCGGTATCTACAATGAGCAGTTCTTC
CASSQESVGSGIYNEQFF
>NA|TRBV29-1|NA|TRBJ1-1
TGCAGCGTTGTTTCGGGGGGACGGAGCACTGAAGCTTTCTTT
CSVVSGGRSTEAFF
>NA|TRBV7-2|TRBD1|TRBJ1-2
TGTGCCAGCAGCTTAGCGACAGGGGCCTATGGCTACACCTTC
CASSLATGAYGYTF
>NA|TRBV6-5|NA|TRBJ1-6
TGTGCCAGCAACACAGCGGGTAATTCACCCCTCCACTTT
CASNTAGNSPLHF
>NA|TRBV11-2|NA|TRBJ2-2
TGTGCCAGCAGCTTATATGGGGCGCGGACCGGGGAGCTGTTTTTT
CASSLYGARTGELFF
>once|TRBV10-3|NA|TRBJ1-2
TGTGCCATCAGTGAGGTCAGGCTCTATGGCTACACCTTC
CAISEVRLYGYTF
>once|TRBV7-2|TRBD2|TRBJ2-2
TGTGCCAGCAGCCTCGGTGGTAGCGGGGGGAACACCGGGGAGCTGTTTTTT
CASSLGGSGGNTGELFF
>NA|TRBV5-1|TRBD2|TRBJ2-7
TGCGCCAGCGGGCCTGGGAGGGGTACTTCCTACGAGCAGTACTTC
CASGPGRGTSYEQYF
>NA|TRBV28|TRBD1|TRBJ1-5
TGTGCCAGCAGAGCCACAGGGGGCAATCAGCCCCAGCATTTT
CASRATGGNQPQHF
>NA|TRBV3-1/TRBV3-2|NA|TRBJ1-2
TGTGCCAGCAGCAAAGGTGGGGGGTTCTATGGCTACACCTTC
CASSKGGGFYGYTF